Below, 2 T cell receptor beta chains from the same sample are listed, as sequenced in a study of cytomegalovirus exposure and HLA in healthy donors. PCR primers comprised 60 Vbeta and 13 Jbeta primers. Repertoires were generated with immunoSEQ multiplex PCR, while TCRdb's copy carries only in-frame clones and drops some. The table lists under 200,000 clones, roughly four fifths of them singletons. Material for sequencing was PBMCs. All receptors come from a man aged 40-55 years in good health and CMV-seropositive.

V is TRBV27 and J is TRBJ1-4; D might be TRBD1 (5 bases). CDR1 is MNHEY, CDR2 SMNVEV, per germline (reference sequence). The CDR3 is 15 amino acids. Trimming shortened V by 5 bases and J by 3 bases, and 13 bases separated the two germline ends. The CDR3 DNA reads TGTGCCAGCAGTATAACAGGAACCCCTAATGAAAAACTGTTTTTT. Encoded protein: CASSITGTPNEKLFF.

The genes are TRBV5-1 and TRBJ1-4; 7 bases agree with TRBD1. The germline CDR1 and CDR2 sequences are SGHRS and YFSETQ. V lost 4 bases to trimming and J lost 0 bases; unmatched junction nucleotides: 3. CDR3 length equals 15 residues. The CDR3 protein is CASSHGQATNEKLFF. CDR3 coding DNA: TGCGCCAGCAGCCACGGACAGGCAACTAATGAAAAACTGTTTTTT.